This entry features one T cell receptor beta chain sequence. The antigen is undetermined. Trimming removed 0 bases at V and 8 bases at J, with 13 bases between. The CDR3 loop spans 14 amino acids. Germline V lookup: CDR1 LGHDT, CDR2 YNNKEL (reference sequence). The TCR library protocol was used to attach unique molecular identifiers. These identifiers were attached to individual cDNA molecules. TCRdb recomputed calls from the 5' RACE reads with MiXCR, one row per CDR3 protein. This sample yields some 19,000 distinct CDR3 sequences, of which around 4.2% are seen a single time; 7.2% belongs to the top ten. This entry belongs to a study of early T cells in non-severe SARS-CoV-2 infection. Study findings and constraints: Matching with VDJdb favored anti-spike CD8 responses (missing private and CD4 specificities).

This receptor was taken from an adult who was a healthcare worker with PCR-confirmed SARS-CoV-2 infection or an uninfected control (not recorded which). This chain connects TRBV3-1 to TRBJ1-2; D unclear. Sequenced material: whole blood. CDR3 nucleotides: TGTGCCAGCAGCCAAGATAGTGTGGGCCGCGGCTACACCTTC. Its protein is CASSQDSVGRGYTF.